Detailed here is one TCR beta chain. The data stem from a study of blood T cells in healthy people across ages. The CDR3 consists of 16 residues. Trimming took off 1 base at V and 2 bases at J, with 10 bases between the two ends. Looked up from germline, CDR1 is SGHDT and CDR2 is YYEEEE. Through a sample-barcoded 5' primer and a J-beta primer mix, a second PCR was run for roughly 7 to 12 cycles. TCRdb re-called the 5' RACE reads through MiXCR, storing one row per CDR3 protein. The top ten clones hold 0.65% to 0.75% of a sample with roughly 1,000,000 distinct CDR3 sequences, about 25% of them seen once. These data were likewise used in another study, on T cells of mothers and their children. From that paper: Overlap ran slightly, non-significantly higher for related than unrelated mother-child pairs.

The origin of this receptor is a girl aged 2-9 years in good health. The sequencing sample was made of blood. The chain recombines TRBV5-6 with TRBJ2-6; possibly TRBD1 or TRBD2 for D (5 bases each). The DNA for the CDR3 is TGTGCCAGCAGCTTGACCCAGGGAGCTGGGGCCAACGTCCTGACTTTC. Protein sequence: CASSLTQGAGANVLTF. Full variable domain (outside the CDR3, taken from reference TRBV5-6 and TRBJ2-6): DAGVTQSPTHLIKTRGQQVTLRCSPKSGHDTVSWYQQALGQGPQFIFQYYEEEERQRGNFPDRFSGHQFPNYSSELNVNALLLGDSALYLCASSLTQGAGANVLTFGAGSRLTVL.